This TCR beta chain was sequenced for a study of blood T cell repertoires in COVID-19. Study summary: Sources were T cells, B-cell-depleted T cells, or PBMCs; the material itself was cDNA or gDNA.

There are 13 residues in the CDR3. In germline, CDR1 is SNHLY, CDR2 FYNNEI. The ends lost 5 bases at V and 4 bases at J; junction bases unmatched: 4. The repertoire was sequenced with immunoSEQ multiplex PCR; TCRdb's copy has only in-frame clones and lacks some. The sample carries a few hundred thousand clones, about 90% recorded once. The sequenced material came from peripheral blood. This rearrangement joins TRBV2 to TRBJ1-2, with 7 positions matching TRBD1. The clonotype comes from a man aged 18 to 35 with COVID-19, enrolled during active disease. Here the CDR3 reads CASSLQGIYGYTF. CDR3 coding DNA: TGTGCCAGCAGTTTACAGGGGATCTATGGCTACACCTTC.